This T cell receptor beta chain is drawn from a study of cytomegalovirus exposure and HLA in healthy donors. Points from the study as a whole: Being productive about 87% or about 30% of the time was typical of most TCR beta V segments in an earlier analysis. In a later analysis, across HLA loci, associated TCR counts were highest for DRB1, lowest for HLA-C. The authors later linked a missense DCLRE1C variant to TCR beta V- and J-gene trimming.

With 60 Vbeta and 13 Jbeta primers, the PCR was carried out. TCRdb's copy holds only in-frame clones and misses some; the assay was immunoSEQ multiplex PCR. The sample records 200,000 or so clones, under 70% being singletons. This CDR3 comprises 16 residues. Trimming left V 0 bases short and J 8 bases short, with 18 bases between. Per germline, CDR1 SGHRS and CDR2 YFSETQ. To note about this clone: The target antigen is unknown.

This receptor was identified in a man aged 40-49 years in good health and CMV-seropositive. What was sequenced was PBMCs. The rearrangement joins TRBV5-1 to TRBJ2-1; a weak D match, TRBD2 (6 bases). CDR3 sequence reads: CASSLGGGALIHEQFF. The CDR3 DNA is TGCGCCAGCAGCTTGGGCGGCGGGGCCCTGATCCATGAGCAGTTCTTC.